This T cell receptor (beta chain) was sequenced during a study of CD8+ T cells in alopecia areata. Study background: Tofacitinib exposure lasted 6 to 18 months, followed by 6 months off drug.

Regarding this clone: Antigen unknown.

Study observations and caveats: The study found higher clonality in lesional than normal scalp, especially in alopecia totalis/universalis.

Following extraction, RNA underwent reverse transcription to cDNA, which served as the sequencing template. Assay used: immunoSEQ multiplex PCR; TCRdb lists only in-frame clones, some missing. The top ten hold roughly 15% of the sample, which has over 150,000 clones, 59% seen once. The germline CDR1 and CDR2 sequences are LNHNV and YYDKDF (reference sequence). The CDR3 is made up of 16 amino acids. The germline V and J ends were trimmed by 3 bases and 10 bases, with 19 bases remaining between them. This receptor was obtained from a human donor with alopecia areata. The genes are TRBV15 and TRBJ1-6; TRBD1 might be the D (5 bases). The sample consisted of CD4+ T cells sorted from blood, taken at week 0. CDR3 bases: TGTGCCACCAGCAGTGAACGGGGGACCCTGGGGTCACCCCTCCACTTT. Its translation is CATSSERGTLGSPLHF. The whole variable domain, filled in from reference TRBV15 and TRBJ1-6, reads DAMVIQNPRYQVTQFGKPVTLSCSQTLNHNVMYWYQQKSSQAPKLLFHYYDKDFNNEADTPDNFQSRRPNTSFCFLDIRSPGLGDTAMYLCATSSERGTLGSPLHFGNGTRLTVT.